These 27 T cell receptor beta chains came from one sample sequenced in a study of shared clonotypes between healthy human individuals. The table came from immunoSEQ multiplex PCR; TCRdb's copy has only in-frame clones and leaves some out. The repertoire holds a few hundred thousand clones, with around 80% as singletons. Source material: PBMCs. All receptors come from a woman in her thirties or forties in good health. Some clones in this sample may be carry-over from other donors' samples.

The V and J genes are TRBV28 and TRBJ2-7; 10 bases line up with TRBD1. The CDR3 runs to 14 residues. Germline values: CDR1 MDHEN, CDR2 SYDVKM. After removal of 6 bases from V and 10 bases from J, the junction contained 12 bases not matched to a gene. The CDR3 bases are TGTGCCAGCAGAGAACCCGGGACAGGGGACGGCCAGTACTTC. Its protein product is CASREPGTGDGQYF.

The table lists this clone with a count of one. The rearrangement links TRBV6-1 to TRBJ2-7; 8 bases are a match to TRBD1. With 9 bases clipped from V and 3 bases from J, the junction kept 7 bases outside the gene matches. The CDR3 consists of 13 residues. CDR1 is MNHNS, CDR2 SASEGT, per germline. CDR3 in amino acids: CASSRDRLYEQYF. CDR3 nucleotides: TGTGCCAGTTCCCGGGACAGGCTCTACGAGCAGTACTTC.

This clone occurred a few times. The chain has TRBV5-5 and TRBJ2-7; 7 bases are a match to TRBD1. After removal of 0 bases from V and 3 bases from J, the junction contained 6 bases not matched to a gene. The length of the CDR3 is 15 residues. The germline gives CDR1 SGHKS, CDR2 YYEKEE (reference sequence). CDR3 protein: CASSLGDSPGYEQYF. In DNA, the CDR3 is TGTGCCAGCAGCTTGGGGGACAGCCCGGGCTACGAGCAGTACTTC.

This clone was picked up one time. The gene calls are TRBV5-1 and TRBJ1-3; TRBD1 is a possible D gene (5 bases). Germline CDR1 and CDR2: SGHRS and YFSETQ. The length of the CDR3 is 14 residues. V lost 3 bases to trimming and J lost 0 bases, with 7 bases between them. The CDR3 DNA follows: TGCGCCAGCAGCTCGACAGTCTCTGGAAACACCATATATTTT. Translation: CASSSTVSGNTIYF.

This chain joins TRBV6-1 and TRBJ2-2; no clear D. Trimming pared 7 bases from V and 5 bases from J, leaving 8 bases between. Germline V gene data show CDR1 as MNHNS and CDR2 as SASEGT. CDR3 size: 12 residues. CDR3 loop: CASMEQTGELFF. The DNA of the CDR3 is TGTGCCAGCATGGAACAAACCGGGGAGCTGTTTTTT.

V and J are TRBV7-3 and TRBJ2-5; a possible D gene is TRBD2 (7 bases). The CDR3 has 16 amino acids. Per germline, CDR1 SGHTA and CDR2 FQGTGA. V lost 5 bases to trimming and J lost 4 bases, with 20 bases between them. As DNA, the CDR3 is TGTGCCAGCAGCCAAAGGGCCCGGGGGGCGGGAGAGACCCAGTACTTC. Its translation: CASSQRARGAGETQYF.

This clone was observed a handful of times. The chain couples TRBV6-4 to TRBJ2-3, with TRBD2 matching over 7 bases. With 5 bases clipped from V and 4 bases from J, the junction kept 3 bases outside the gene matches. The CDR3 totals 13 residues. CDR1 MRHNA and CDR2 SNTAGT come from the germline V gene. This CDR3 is CASSRREADTQYF. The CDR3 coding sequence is TGTGCCAGCAGTCGACGGGAGGCAGATACGCAGTATTTT.

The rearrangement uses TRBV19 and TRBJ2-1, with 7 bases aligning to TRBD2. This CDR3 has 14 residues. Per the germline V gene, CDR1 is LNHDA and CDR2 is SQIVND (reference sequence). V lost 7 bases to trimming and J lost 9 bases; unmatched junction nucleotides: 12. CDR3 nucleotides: TGTGCCAGTATGGGGTCAGGTAGGGAGGGTGAGCAGTTCTTC. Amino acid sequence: CASMGSGREGEQFF.

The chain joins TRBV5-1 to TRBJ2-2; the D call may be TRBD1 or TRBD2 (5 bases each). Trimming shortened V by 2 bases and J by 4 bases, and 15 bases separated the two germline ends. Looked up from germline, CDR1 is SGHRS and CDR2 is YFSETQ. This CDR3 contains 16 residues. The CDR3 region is CASSFIGQGVTGELFF. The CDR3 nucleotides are TGCGCCAGCAGCTTTATTGGGCAGGGAGTCACCGGGGAGCTGTTTTTT.

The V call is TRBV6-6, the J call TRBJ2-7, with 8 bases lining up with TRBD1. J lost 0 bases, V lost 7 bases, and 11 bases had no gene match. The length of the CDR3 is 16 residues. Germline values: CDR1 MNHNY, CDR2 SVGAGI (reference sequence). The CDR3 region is CASTYARTGTSYEQYF. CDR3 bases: TGTGCCAGCACCTACGCAAGGACAGGGACCTCCTACGAGCAGTACTTC.

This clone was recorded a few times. The CDR3 bases are TGCGCCAGCAGCCAAGCGATGTTTCTATCATATAATGAAAAACTGTTTTTT. Translating gives CASSQAMFLSYNEKLFF. The chain uses TRBV4-1 and TRBJ1-4; D is unclear. The CDR3 is 17 amino acids. V dropped 1 base and J dropped 4 bases, with 16 bases sitting between them. From germline, CDR1 is MGHRA and CDR2 YSYEKL.

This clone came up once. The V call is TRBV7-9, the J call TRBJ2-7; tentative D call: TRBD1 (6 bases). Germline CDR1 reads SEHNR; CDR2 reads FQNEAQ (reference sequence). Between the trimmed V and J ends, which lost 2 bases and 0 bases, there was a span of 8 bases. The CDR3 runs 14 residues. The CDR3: CASSLMTGSYEQYF. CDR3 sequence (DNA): TGTGCCAGCAGCTTAATGACAGGCTCCTACGAGCAGTACTTC. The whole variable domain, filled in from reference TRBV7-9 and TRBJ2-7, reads DTGVSQNPRHKITKRGQNVTFRCDPISEHNRLYWYRQTLGQGPEFLTYFQNEAQLEKSRLLSDRFSAERPKGSFSTLEIQRTEQGDSAMYLCASSLMTGSYEQYFGPGTRLTVT.

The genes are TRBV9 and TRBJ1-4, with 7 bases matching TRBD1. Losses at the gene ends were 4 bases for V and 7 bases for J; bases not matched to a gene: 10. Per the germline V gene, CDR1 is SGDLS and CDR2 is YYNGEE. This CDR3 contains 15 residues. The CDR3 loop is CASSRLAGGGEKLFF. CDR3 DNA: TGTGCCAGCAGCCGCCTCGCAGGGGGTGGTGAAAAACTGTTTTTT.

The CDR3 spells CASSPRSNNEQFF. CDR3 in DNA: TGTGCCAGCAGTCCCCGCTCTAACAATGAGCAGTTCTTC. The J gene is TRBJ2-1, the V gene TRBV6-5; D unresolved. Trimming cost V 5 bases and J 5 bases, with 10 bases left between them. CDR3 length equals 13 residues. Germline values: CDR1 MNHEY, CDR2 SVGAGI.

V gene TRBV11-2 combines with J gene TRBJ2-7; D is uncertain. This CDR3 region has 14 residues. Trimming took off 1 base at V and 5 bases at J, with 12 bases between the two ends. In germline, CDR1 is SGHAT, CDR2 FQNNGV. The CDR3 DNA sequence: TGTGCCAGCAGCTTAGTGGGCTGGGCCCACGAGCAGTACTTC. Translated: CASSLVGWAHEQYF.

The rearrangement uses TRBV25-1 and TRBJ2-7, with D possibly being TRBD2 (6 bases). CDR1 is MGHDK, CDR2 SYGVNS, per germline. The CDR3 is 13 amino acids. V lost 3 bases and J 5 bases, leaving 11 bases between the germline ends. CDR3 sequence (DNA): TGTGCCAGCAGTGATTGGAGGGTGAACGAGCAGTACTTC. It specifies CASSDWRVNEQYF.

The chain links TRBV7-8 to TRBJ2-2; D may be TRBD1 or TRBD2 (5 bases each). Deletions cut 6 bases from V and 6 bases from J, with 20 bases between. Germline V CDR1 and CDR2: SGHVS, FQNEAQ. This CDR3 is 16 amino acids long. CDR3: CASRVPGQGPPGELFF. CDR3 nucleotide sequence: TGTGCCAGCAGGGTGCCTGGGCAGGGACCCCCCGGGGAGCTGTTTTTT. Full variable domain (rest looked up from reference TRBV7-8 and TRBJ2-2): GAGVSQSPRYKVAKRGQDVALRCDPISGHVSLFWYQQALGQGPEFLTYFQNEAQLDKSGLPSDRFFAERPEGSVSTLKIQRTQQEDSAVYLCASRVPGQGPPGELFFGEGSRLTVL.

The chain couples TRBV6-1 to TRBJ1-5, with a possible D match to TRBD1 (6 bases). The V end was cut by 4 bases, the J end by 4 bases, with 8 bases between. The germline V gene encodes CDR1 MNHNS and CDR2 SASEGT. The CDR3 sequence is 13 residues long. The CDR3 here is CASSGGQNQPQHF. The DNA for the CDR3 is TGTGCCAGCAGTGGAGGACAGAATCAGCCCCAGCATTTT.

CDR3 protein: CASSLSRDFREQFF. In nucleotides, the CDR3 is TGTGCCAGCAGCTTATCACGGGACTTTAGGGAGCAGTTCTTC. The chain uses TRBV11-2 and TRBJ2-1, with D possibly being TRBD2 (6 bases). Trimming shortened V by 2 bases and J by 10 bases, and 15 bases separated the two germline ends. This CDR3 region has 14 residues. The V gene's germline CDR1 is SGHAT and CDR2 FQNNGV.

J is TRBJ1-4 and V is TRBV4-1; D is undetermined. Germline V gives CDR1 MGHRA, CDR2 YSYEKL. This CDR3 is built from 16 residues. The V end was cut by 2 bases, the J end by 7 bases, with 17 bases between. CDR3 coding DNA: TGCGCCAGCAGCCAAAAGATGGGTCTGCGGGGTGAAAAACTGTTTTTT. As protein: CASSQKMGLRGEKLFF.

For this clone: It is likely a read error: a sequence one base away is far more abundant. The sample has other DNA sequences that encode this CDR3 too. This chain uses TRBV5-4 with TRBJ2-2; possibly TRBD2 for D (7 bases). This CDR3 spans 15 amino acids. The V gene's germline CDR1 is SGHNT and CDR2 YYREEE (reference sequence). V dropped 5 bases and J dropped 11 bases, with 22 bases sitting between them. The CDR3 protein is CASRPGRGAGGELFF. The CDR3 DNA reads TGTGCCAGCAGGCCCGGCCGGGGGGCCGGGGGAGAGCTGTTTTTT.

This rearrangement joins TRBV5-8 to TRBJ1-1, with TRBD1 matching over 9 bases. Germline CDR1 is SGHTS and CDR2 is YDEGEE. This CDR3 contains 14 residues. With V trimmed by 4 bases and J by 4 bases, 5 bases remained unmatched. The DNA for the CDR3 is TGTGCCAGCAGCAACCTACAGGGGGCCACTGAAGCTTTCTTT. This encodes CASSNLQGATEAFF.

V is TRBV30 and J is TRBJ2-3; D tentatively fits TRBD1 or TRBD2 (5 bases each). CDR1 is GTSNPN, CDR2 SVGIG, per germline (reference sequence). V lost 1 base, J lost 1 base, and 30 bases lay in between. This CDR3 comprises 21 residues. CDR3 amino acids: CAWSAGTVWQGSSVGTDTQYF. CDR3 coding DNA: TGTGCCTGGAGTGCTGGGACCGTTTGGCAGGGTAGCTCGGTTGGCACAGATACGCAGTATTTT.

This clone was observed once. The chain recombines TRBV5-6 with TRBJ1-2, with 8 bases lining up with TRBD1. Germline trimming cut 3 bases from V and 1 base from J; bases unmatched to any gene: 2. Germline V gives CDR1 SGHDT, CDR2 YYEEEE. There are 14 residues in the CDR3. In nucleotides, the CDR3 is TGTGCCAGCAGCTCGACAGGGGTTAACTATGGCTACACCTTC. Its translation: CASSSTGVNYGYTF.

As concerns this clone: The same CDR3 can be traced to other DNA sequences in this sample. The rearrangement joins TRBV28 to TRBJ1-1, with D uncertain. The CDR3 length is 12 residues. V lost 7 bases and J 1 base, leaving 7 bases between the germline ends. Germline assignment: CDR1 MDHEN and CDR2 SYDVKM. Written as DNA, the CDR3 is TGTGCCAGCAAGGCAGGGAACACTGAAGCTTTCTTT. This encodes CASKAGNTEAFF. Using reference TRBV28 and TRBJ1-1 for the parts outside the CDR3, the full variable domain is DVKVTQSSRYLVKRTGEKVFLECVQDMDHENMFWYRQDPGLGLRLIYFSYDVKMKEKGDIPEGYSVSREKKERFSLILESASTNQTSMYLCASKAGNTEAFFGQGTRLTVV.

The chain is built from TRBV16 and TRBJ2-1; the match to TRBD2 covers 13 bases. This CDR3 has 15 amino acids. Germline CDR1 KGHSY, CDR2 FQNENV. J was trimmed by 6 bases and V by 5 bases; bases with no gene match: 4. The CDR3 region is CASSSWTSGSNEQFF. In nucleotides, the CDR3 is TGTGCCAGCAGCTCCTGGACTAGCGGGAGCAATGAGCAGTTCTTC.

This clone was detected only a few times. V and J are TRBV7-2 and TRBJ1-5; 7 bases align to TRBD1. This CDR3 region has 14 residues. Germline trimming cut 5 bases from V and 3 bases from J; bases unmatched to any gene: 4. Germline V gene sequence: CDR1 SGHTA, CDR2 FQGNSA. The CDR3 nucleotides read TGTGCCAGCAGCCAGGGGGGGTTCAATCAGCCCCAGCATTTT. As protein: CASSQGGFNQPQHF.